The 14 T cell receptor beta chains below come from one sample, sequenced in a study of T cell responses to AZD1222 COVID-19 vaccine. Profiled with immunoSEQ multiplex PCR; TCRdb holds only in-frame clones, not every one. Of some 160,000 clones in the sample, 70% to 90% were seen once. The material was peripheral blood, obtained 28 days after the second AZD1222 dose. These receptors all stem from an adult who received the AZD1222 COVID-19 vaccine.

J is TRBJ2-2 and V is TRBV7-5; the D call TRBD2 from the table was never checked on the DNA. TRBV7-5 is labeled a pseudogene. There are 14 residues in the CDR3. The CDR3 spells CARSFARVTGELFF. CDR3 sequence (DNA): TGTGCCAGAAGCTTTGCGCGGGTCACCGGGGAGCTGTTTTTT.

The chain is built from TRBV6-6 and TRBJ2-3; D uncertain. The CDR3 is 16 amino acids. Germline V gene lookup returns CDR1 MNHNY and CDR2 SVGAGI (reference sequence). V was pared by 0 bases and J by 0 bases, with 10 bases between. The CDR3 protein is CASSYSTASSTDTQYF. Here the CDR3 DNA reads TGTGCCAGCAGTTACTCGACGGCTAGTAGCACAGATACGCAGTATTTT.

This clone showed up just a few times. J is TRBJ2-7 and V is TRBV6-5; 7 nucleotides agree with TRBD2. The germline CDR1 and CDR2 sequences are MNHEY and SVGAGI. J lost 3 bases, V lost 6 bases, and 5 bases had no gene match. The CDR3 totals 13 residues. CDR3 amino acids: CASSATSSYEQYF. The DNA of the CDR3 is TGTGCCAGCAGCGCGACTAGCAGCTACGAGCAGTACTTC.

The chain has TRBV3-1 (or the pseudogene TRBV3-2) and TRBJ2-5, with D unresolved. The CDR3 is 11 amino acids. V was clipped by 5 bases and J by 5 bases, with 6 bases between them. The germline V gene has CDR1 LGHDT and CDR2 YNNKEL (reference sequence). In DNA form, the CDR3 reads TGTGCCAGCAGCTCTACGGAGACCCAGTACTTC. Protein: CASSSTETQYF.

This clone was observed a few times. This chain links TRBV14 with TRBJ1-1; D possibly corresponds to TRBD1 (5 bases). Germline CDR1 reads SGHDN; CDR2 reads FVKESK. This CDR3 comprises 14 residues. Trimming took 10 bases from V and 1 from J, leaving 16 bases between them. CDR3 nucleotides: TGTGCCATCCCGGGGGGGGGAAAGAACACTGAAGCTTTCTTT. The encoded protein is CAIPGGGKNTEAFF.

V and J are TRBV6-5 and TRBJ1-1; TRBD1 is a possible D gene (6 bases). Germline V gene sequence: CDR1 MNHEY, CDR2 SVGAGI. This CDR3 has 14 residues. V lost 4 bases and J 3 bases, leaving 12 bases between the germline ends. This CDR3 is CASSSRGADTEAFF. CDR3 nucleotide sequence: TGTGCCAGCAGTTCGAGGGGGGCTGACACTGAAGCTTTCTTT.

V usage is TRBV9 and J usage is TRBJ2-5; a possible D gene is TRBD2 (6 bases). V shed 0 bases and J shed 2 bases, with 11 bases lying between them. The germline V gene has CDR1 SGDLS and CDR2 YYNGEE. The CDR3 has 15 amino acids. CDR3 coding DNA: TGTGCCAGCAGCGTAGTAGATCGGGGGCAAGAGACCCAGTACTTC. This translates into CASSVVDRGQETQYF.

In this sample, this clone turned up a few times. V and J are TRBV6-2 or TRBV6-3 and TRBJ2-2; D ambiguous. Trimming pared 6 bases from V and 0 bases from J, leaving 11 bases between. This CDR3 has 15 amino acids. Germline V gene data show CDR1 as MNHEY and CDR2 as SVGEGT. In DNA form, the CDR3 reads TGTGCCAGCAGCGGTATTCATACGAACACCGGGGAGCTGTTTTTT. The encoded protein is CASSGIHTNTGELFF.

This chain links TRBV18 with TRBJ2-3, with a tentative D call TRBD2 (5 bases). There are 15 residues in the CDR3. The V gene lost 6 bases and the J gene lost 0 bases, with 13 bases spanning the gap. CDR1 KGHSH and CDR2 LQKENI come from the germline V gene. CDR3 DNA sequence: TGTGCCAGCTCCCGCGAGGGCTTTAGCACAGATACGCAGTATTTT. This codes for CASSREGFSTDTQYF.

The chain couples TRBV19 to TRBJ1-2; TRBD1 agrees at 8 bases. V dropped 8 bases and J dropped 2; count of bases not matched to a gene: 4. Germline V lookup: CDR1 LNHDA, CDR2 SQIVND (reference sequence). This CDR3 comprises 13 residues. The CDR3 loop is CASRQGLNYGYTF. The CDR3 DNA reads TGTGCCAGTCGACAGGGGTTAAACTATGGCTACACCTTC.

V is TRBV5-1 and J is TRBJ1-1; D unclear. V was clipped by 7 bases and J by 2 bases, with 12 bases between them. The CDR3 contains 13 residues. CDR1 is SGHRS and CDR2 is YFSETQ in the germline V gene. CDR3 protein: CASSPGVNTEAFF. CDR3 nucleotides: TGCGCCAGCTCTCCCGGCGTTAACACTGAAGCTTTCTTT.

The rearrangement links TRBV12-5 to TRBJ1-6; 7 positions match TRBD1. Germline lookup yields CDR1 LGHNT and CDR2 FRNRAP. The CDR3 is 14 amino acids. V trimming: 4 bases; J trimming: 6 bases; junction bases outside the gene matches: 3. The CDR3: CASGSGQVNSPLHF. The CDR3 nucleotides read TGTGCTAGTGGTTCAGGACAGGTTAATTCACCCCTCCACTTT.

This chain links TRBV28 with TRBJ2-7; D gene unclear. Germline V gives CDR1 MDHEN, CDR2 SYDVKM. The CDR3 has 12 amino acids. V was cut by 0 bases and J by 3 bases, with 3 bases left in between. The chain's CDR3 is CASSLWGYEQYF. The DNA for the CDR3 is TGTGCCAGCAGTTTATGGGGCTACGAGCAGTACTTC.

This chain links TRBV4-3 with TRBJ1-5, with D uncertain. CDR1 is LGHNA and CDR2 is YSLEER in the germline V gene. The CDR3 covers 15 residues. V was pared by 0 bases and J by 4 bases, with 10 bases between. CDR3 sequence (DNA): TGCGCCAGCAGCCAAGATGTGCAGATTAATCAGCCCCAGCATTTT. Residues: CASSQDVQINQPQHF.